This record concerns one TCR beta chain sequence. What it recognizes is unknown. Individual cDNA molecules were tagged with unique molecular identifiers, the study reported. TCRdb used MiXCR to reprocess the 5' RACE reads, holding one entry per CDR3 protein. Here the sample spans about 80,000 distinct CDR3 sequences, around an eighth being singletons. The CDR3 totals 14 residues. Germline lookup yields CDR1 DFQATT and CDR2 SNEGSKA (reference sequence). The V and J ends lost 6 bases and 7 bases respectively, with 22 bases between them. These data come from a study of early T cells in non-severe SARS-CoV-2 infection. Study-wide context: Chains were not paired, and sequencing was done on bulk RNA from unsorted whole blood.

Findings of the study overall: Matching against VDJdb likely underestimated virus-specific expansions, favoring anti-spike CD8.

The clonotype was recovered from an adult who was a healthcare worker with PCR-confirmed SARS-CoV-2 infection or an uninfected control (not recorded which). The source material was whole blood. The chain employs TRBV20-1 and TRBJ2-7, with D tentatively TRBD2 (5 bases). The CDR3 DNA reads as TGCAGTGCCCTCCTTCCCTGCGCGCGGAGGGAGCAGTACTTC. It is translated as CSALLPCARREQYF.